This T cell receptor (beta chain) derives from a study of cytomegalovirus exposure and HLA in healthy donors. Study results and limitations: From TCR beta sequences, most subjects' HLA-A and HLA-B alleles were reportedly predicted accurately. Per published reports, the classifier diagnosed cytomegalovirus status with high specificity and sensitivity. Later analysis identified several of the most significant clusters that appeared linked to common viral pathogens.

13 Jbeta primers and 60 Vbeta primers were used for the PCR. Libraries were prepared by immunoSEQ multiplex PCR; TCRdb keeps only in-frame clonotypes and omits some of them. Altogether some 150,000 clones are present, 70% to 75% being singletons, with the ten largest covering roughly 14%. In regard to this clone: The antigen is unknown.

Sequencing was done on a sample of PBMCs. This clonotype originated in a human donor in good health.

The CDR3 loop reads CASSVGLGGNTGELFF. In DNA, the CDR3 is TGCGCCAGCAGTGTAGGACTAGGTGGGAACACCGGGGAGCTGTTTTTT. This chain joins TRBV10-2 and TRBJ2-2; 7 nucleotides align to TRBD2. CDR1 and CDR2 (germline): WSHSY, SAAADI. The CDR3 totals 16 residues. V dropped 4 bases and J dropped 1; count of bases not matched to a gene: 6.